This is a list of T cell receptor beta chains from one sample in a study of shared clonotypes between healthy human individuals. TCRdb keeps only in-frame clones here, not all; method: immunoSEQ multiplex PCR. The repertoire holds a few million clones, with nearly 97% as singletons. The sequencing input was naive CD4+ T cells sorted from blood. The receptors shown here come from a man aged 18 to 30 in good health. Both conserved end residues are part of each CDR3.

V gene: TRBV30; J gene: TRBJ2-3; CDR3 protein: CAWTGEDTQYF
V gene: TRBV6-5; J gene: TRBJ2-1; CDR3 protein: CASSDLASGMYEQFF
V gene: TRBV19; J gene: TRBJ2-7; CDR3 protein: CASSRQGNEQYF
V gene: TRBV11-2; J gene: TRBJ1-4; CDR3 protein: CASSLDGGKLFF
V gene: TRBV18; J gene: TRBJ2-7; CDR3 protein: CASSPPGTPLGQYF
V gene: TRBV6-5; J gene: TRBJ1-3; CDR3 protein: CASSQGISGNTIYF
V gene: TRBV7-2; J gene: TRBJ2-1; CDR3 protein: CASSLVSVNEQFF
V gene: TRBV5-8; J gene: TRBJ2-7; CDR3 protein: CASSLKDWAPYEQYF
V gene: TRBV10-3; J gene: TRBJ1-1; CDR3 protein: CALRQGLNTEAFF
V gene: TRBV9; J gene: TRBJ1-2; CDR3 protein: CASSVDPGSVGYTF
V gene: TRBV10-2; J gene: TRBJ1-1; CDR3 protein: CASSEIGLNTEAFF
V gene: TRBV29-1; J gene: TRBJ1-2; CDR3 protein: CSVEGQGGGYTF
V gene: TRBV28; J gene: TRBJ2-7; CDR3 protein: CASSQLPDEQYF